The 10 T cell receptor beta chains below were found in one sample sequenced in a study of OX40 agonist ivuxolimab in advanced cancers. Only in-frame clones appear in the TCRdb table, and some are missing; sequencing was by immunoSEQ multiplex PCR. The data contain about 73,000 clones, 80% to 90% of them singletons. The sequenced sample was CD4+ or CD8+ T cells sorted from blood, obtained in a trial of the OX40 agonist ivuxolimab. Receptors were obtained from an adult with an advanced solid tumor such as melanoma, head and neck, liver or kidney cancer.

This chain uses TRBV6-5 with TRBJ1-2, with a weak D call TRBD1 (5 bases). The CDR3 spans 14 residues. Germline V gene sequence: CDR1 MNHEY, CDR2 SVGAGI. V was clipped by 6 bases and J by 5 bases, with 16 bases between them. CDR3: CASSIQGGGYGYTF. CDR3 coding DNA: TGTGCCAGCAGCATCCAGGGTGGAGGATATGGCTACACCTTC.

J is TRBJ2-7 and V is TRBV28, with 9 bases aligning to TRBD1. The length of the CDR3 is 18 residues. The germline gives CDR1 MDHEN, CDR2 SYDVKM. Trimming removed 4 bases from V and 2 bases from J; junction bases left unmatched: 15. Here the CDR3 DNA reads TGTGCCAGCAGTTCCGATAAGGAATGGGACAGGGATACCTACGAGCAGTACTTC. Translated: CASSSDKEWDRDTYEQYF.

V is TRBV7-9 and J is TRBJ2-5; D possibly matches TRBD1 or TRBD2 (6 bases each). The V gene's germline CDR1 is SEHNR and CDR2 FQNEAQ (reference sequence). CDR3 length equals 16 residues. V lost 5 bases and J 4 bases, leaving 20 bases between the germline ends. This CDR3 is CASSRVGRGQGETQYF. The CDR3 region has the DNA TGTGCCAGCAGCCGGGTCGGTCGGGGGCAGGGAGAGACCCAGTACTTC.

This chain links TRBV7-9 with TRBJ1-4, with D possibly being TRBD1 (5 bases). The CDR3 has 16 amino acids. Per germline, CDR1 SEHNR and CDR2 FQNEAQ (reference sequence). Trimming took 5 bases from V and 0 from J, leaving 13 bases between them. The CDR3, as DNA: TGTGCCAGCAGCCCTCAGACAGCCGCAACTAATGAAAAACTGTTTTTT. Translation: CASSPQTAATNEKLFF. The variable domain in full, completed from reference TRBV7-9 and TRBJ1-4, reads DTGVSQNPRHKITKRGQNVTFRCDPISEHNRLYWYRQTLGQGPEFLTYFQNEAQLEKSRLLSDRFSAERPKGSFSTLEIQRTEQGDSAMYLCASSPQTAATNEKLFFGSGTQLSVL.

The chain combines TRBV5-8 with TRBJ2-2; the D is unclear. V was cut by 4 bases and J by 6 bases, with 13 bases left in between. The CDR3 totals 14 residues. The germline V gene has CDR1 SGHTS and CDR2 YDEGEE. The CDR3 DNA is TGTGCCAGCAGCGTCGACGACTCCTCCGGGGAGCTGTTTTTT. Translation gives CASSVDDSSGELFF.

V is TRBV11-2 and J is TRBJ2-7; no reliable D call. Germline V gene sequence: CDR1 SGHAT, CDR2 FQNNGV. V was shortened by 2 bases and J by 2 bases, with 13 bases between the two germline ends. This CDR3 is built from 15 residues. The CDR3 DNA sequence: TGTGCCAGCAGCTTACCGGTAGGACGCACCTACGAGCAGTACTTC. Translated, it gives CASSLPVGRTYEQYF.

The V and J genes are TRBV7-8 and TRBJ2-2; D call uncertain. V was trimmed by 0 bases and J by 6 bases, leaving 5 bases between them. The CDR3 is made up of 13 amino acids. Germline CDR1 is SGHVS and CDR2 is FQNEAQ. The CDR3 spells CASSLAYPGELFF. CDR3 bases: TGTGCCAGCAGCTTAGCGTACCCCGGGGAGCTGTTTTTT.

V is TRBV28 and J is TRBJ2-3; no reliable D call. The CDR3 runs 12 residues. V lost 9 bases, J lost 5 bases, and 12 bases lay in between. CDR1 and CDR2 (germline): MDHEN, SYDVKM. The CDR3 is CASSVGGDTQYF. CDR3 nucleotide sequence: TGTGCCAGTTCAGTGGGCGGAGATACGCAGTATTTT.

The chain couples TRBV7-8 to TRBJ1-1, with a weak D call TRBD1 (5 bases). The V gene lost 2 bases and the J gene lost 0 bases, with 13 bases spanning the gap. Per the germline V gene, CDR1 is SGHVS and CDR2 is FQNEAQ. This CDR3 is 16 amino acids long. This CDR3 is CASSLLTAFMNTEAFF. In DNA form, the CDR3 reads TGTGCCAGCAGCTTACTGACAGCCTTCATGAACACTGAAGCTTTCTTT.

The J gene is TRBJ2-3, the V gene TRBV7-8; possibly TRBD1 or TRBD2 for D (5 bases each). CDR1 is SGHVS and CDR2 is FQNEAQ in the germline V gene. The CDR3 has 18 amino acids. V lost 1 base, J lost 0 bases, and 17 bases lay in between. CDR3 DNA: TGTGCCAGCAGCTTAGAAGGTTGGGGGACCTCAAGCACAGATACGCAGTATTTT. It encodes CASSLEGWGTSSTDTQYF.